These T cell receptor beta chains were read from a single sample in a study of regulatory dendritic cells for organ transplantation. Their recognized antigens are unknown. Clones were read by immunoSEQ multiplex PCR, and TCRdb kept only the in-frame ones, dropping some. The table shows about 12,000 clones, with about 79% occurring only once. The source material was naive CD4+ T cells from blood cultured with regulatory dendritic cells. The receptors stem from a human donor in good health. CDR3s leave out the opening cysteine and the closing phenylalanine or tryptophan.

>TRBV7-2|TRBJ1-2
ASSLAGTGDYGYT
>TRBV4-1|TRBJ2-1
ASSQDRGGGVSREQF
>TRBV14|TRBJ1-2
ASSPGRRAGYT
>TRBV4-3|TRBJ1-1
ASSQVGTGETEAF
>TRBV5-4|TRBJ1-4
ASSSSSQVPNEKLF
>TRBV5-4|TRBJ2-5
ASHTRRGRGGPREETQY
>TRBV18|TRBJ1-2
ASSPDRSDGYT
>TRBV2|TRBJ2-3
ASSSGTSGGDTQY
>TRBV5-1|TRBJ1-1
ASKPGGRVGTEAF
>TRBV5-1|TRBJ2-1
ASSLDRLHYNEQF
>TRBV6-4|TRBJ1-2
ASSDRGKGYT
>TRBV7-9|TRBJ2-1
ASSFSGVEQF
>TRBV5-1|TRBJ2-5
ASSPGTSGGAGGETQY
>TRBV5-1|TRBJ2-2
ASRLQGAGTGELF
>TRBV11-2|TRBJ2-7
ASSPIAGVQY
>TRBV23-1|TRBJ2-7
ASSPDNGTPYEQY
>TRBV6-6|TRBJ1-5
ASSPDRAQPQH